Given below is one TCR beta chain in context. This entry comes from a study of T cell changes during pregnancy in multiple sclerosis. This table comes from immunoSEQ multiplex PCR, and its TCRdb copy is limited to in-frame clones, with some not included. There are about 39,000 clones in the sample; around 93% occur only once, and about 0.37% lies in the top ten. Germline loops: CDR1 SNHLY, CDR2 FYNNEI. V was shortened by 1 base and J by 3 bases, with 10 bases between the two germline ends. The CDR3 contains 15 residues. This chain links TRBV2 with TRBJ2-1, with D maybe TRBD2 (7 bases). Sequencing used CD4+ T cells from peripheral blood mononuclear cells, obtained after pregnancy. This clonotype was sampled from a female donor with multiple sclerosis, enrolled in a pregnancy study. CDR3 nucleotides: TGTGCCAGCAGTGAAGGGAGGGGGGGCTACAATGAGCAGTTCTTC. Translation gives CASSEGRGGYNEQFF.